The present T cell receptor beta chain was sequenced within a study of blood T cells in healthy people across ages (dated by TCRdb to between 2014 and 2017). Turning to the overall study: In model experiments, template switching captured about one uniquely barcoded TCR beta cDNA molecule for every two T cells. Donors of different ages were randomly distributed across sequencing lanes to avoid experimental bias. To track age-related changes in TCR beta repertoire diversity, the study relied on deep sequencing normalized with unique cDNA molecular identifiers. Two additional independent replicas of 1 million unique cDNA reads from the same blood draw were analyzed for two donors (one aged 18 to 30 and one aged 80 or older). Donors were grouped into four age groups: young (average 16 years), middle-aged (39), aged (around 62) and long-lived (roughly 80). The study at large found these results: A strong correlation was found between observed TCR beta diversity and the percentage of naive T cells measured by flow cytometry. The CMV infection status of donors was not known, potentially confounding age-related changes in expanded clonotypes. Estimates of total diversity from one million sequenced T cells were regarded as lower bounds and underestimates. Compared with the aged group, the long-lived group had more naive CD4+ T cells, fewer expanded clones and increased TCR diversity, suggesting age selection. Since profiling was done on bulk unsorted PBMCs, naive and antigen-experienced compartments could not be conclusively compared. Observed TCR beta diversity per million T cells fell roughly linearly with age, and a significant reduction was already apparent by age about 38.

Worth noting for this clonotype: Its antigen is still unknown. No much larger clone is present one base from it, and per-base qualities are unavailable.

The library was built by means of 5' RACE. Sequencing took place on an Illumina HiSeq 2500. A second 7 to 11 cycle PCR used a sample-barcoded 5' primer and a J-beta primer mix. Each TCR beta cDNA molecule received a unique molecular identifier from a template-switch 5' adaptor carrying 12 random nucleotides. Each sample yielded at least 2.5 million CDR3-containing paired-end reads. First-strand cDNA synthesis was performed from all RNA using the Mint cDNA synthesis kit, with priming by a TRBC-specific oligonucleotide. All cDNA was treated with uracil-DNA glycosylase and then went through a first 18-cycle PCR with the universal primers M1SS and BC2_uni_R. Regarding the original processing steps: For normalization, 1 million high-quality reads were randomly selected from each sample, with every read carrying a distinct molecular identifier. Reads sharing molecular identifiers were discarded rather than binned into consensus sequences. MiTCR, with a Q25 quality threshold and the strictest error-elimination algorithm, was used for CDR3 identification, clonotype clustering and error correction. A nonparametric unseen species model using Euler transformation provided a lower-bound estimate of total TCR beta diversity. TCRdb applied fastp at Q25 and MiXCR to the public reads, then kept only in-frame beta chains. Each CDR3 protein appears once, grouped with its most common genes and DNA. For this entry, the V and J calls and clone size follow TCRdb and not the study's own pipeline. The sample table lists approximately 800,000 distinct CDR3 sequences, under 80% of them with a count of one. Around 30% of the sample is held by the ten biggest clonotypes.

Systemically healthy Caucasian individuals from Russia, around 39 in total and aged about 6 to 100 years, were included as donors. Each donor gave 8 to 10 milliliters of peripheral blood, collected into EDTA-treated Vacutainer tubes. Ficoll-Paque density-gradient centrifugation was used to isolate PBMCs, with at least 6 million obtained per sample. Total RNA, at least 6 micrograms per sample, was extracted from PBMCs with Trizol reagent. For every donor, an aliquot of PBMCs went through flow cytometry to measure the percentages of naive CD45RAhigh/CD27high T cells. Sequences were obtained from blood. The clonotype comes from a man aged 25 to 40 in good health.

The nucleotides read TGTGCCAGCAGTGAAACCCCGGGGGCTGGGGGAGAGACCCAGTTCTTC. Its protein is CASSETPGAGGETQFF. The chain joins TRBV6-1 to TRBJ2-1; the D segment might be TRBD1 or TRBD2, since each matches 6 bases. V is cut by 2 bases and J by 13 bases, and the space between the germline ends is 24 bases. The cysteine opens and the phenylalanine closes a CDR3 of 16 amino acids. Just CDR3 DNA is preserved here, 48 bases in frame from base 1. Looking up the germline V gene yields CDR1 MNHNS and CDR2 SASEGT.